The present TCR beta chain was sequenced within a study of human T cells and chemical hapten exposure. Study context: Sensitizing treatment utilized 2% DPC over a roughly 2 cm by roughly 2 cm portion of upper inner arm skin.

Germline CDR1 is MNHEY and CDR2 is SVGEGT. The V and J ends lost 6 bases and 6 bases, in that order; junction bases with no gene match: 4. The CDR3 extends over 12 amino acids. Time point here: patch test 3, about 24 weeks after DPC sensitization. Treatment given: therapeutic diphenylcyclopropenone sensitization with weekly scalp DPC. Each donor was an alopecia patient between 18 and 70 years of age who qualified for DPC. TCRdb itself ran the RACE reads through MiXCR, one entry per CDR3 protein. The table records 50,000 to 80,000 distinct CDR3 sequences, approximately 10% of them present only once. This clonotype was counted between two and nine times.

The rearrangement uses TRBV6-2 or TRBV6-3 and TRBJ1-2; TRBD1 matches 7 bases. The sample in question was whole blood, obtained in connection with sensitization to the hapten diphenylcyclopropenone (DPC). This clonotype was obtained from a woman in her 30s with alopecia areata. Some clones in this sample may be carry-over from other donors' samples. The CDR3 DNA reads as TGTGCCAGCAGGACAGGGAGCGATGGCTACACCTTC. Translated, it gives CASRTGSDGYTF.